The clone carrying this T cell receptor beta chain was picked up a small number of times. Its antigen is not identified. A read error may produce the germline difference seen at one junction end. A second PCR of 7 to 11 cycles used a sample-barcoded 5' primer and a J-beta primer mix. TCRdb used MiXCR to reprocess the 5' RACE reads, holding one entry per CDR3 protein. This table has more than 1,000,000 distinct CDR3 sequences, almost 25% appearing once. The data belong to a study of blood T cells in healthy people across ages. Study-level points and caveats: Older age coincided with a roughly linear decline in TCR beta diversity per million T cells.

This CDR3 region has 13 residues. The germline V gene encodes CDR1 MDHEN and CDR2 SYDVKM. This same sample was also taken into another study, of T cells of mothers and their children.

The genes are TRBV28 and TRBJ1-4, with TRBD1 matching 7 bases. What was sequenced was blood. This clonotype was obtained from a girl aged 2 to 9 in good health. CDR3 coding DNA: TGTGTCAGCAGTCAGGGGGGTGGTGAAAAACTGTTTTTT. Translating it yields CVSSQGGGEKLFF. Drawing the rest from reference TRBV28 and TRBJ1-4, the complete variable domain is DVKVTQSSRYLVKRTGEKVFLECVQDMDHENMFWYRQDPGLGLRLIYFSYDVKMKEKGDIPEGYSVSREKKERFSLILESASTNQTSMYLCVSSQGGGEKLFFGSGTQLSVL.